These T cell receptor beta chains were read from a single sample in a study of shared clonotypes between healthy human individuals. This table comes from immunoSEQ multiplex PCR, and its TCRdb copy is limited to in-frame clones, with some not included. The table records about 580,000 clones, 98% of them present only once. The sample comprised naive CD8+ T cells sorted from blood. The receptors were sampled from a man younger than 40 in good health. CDR3s leave out the opening cysteine and the closing phenylalanine or tryptophan.

cdr3_length j_call v_call cdr3_aa
13 TRBJ2-3 TRBV10-1 ASSESGVGTDTQY
11 TRBJ1-2 TRBV9 ASSVGGARGYT
13 TRBJ1-5 TRBV19 ASSIFGESNQPQH
13 TRBJ2-7 TRBV28 ASSPYARQGYEQY
12 TRBJ1-2 TRBV7-6 ASSLDTLNYGYT
13 TRBJ2-1 TRBV13 ASSTRGLFYNEQF
14 TRBJ2-3 TRBV7-9 ASSSRDRGFTDTQY
11 TRBJ2-7 TRBV27 ASSSPVTYEQY
10 TRBJ2-5 TRBV13 ASSLGLGSQY
11 TRBJ2-7 TRBV6-1 ASSEQGYREQY
10 TRBJ2-1 TRBV28 ASRVSYNEQF
9 TRBJ1-2 TRBV21-1 ASRTGVGYT
15 TRBJ2-7 TRBV2 ASSEVLGQGNSYEQY
14 TRBJ2-1 TRBV18 ASSPPMTSSYNEQF
11 TRBJ2-7 TRBV27 ASSLKESYEQY
12 TRBJ2-1 TRBV10-2 ASRGEFPYNEQF
13 TRBJ2-7 TRBV28 ASRPAGTGFYEQY
18 TRBJ2-2 TRBV27 ASSFKPPGEGLYPTGELF
12 TRBJ1-2 TRBV7-9 ASSLAQGRVGYT
12 TRBJ2-7 TRBV4-1 ASSQSTSVDEQY
18 TRBJ2-1 TRBV7-6 ASSQISQGVLAGDHNEQF
13 TRBJ2-3 TRBV6-5 ASSYTSGKTDTQY
16 TRBJ2-7 TRBV5-1 ASSLDSPGLAGVYEQY
11 TRBJ1-1 TRBV10-2 ASSESGADLAF
11 TRBJ1-2 TRBV27 ASSFGQNYGYT
14 TRBJ2-6 TRBV27 ASSLSRGSGANVLT
12 TRBJ2-7 TRBV14 ASSRTGHSYEQY
11 TRBJ2-7 TRBV7-9 ASSLVQGPEQY
13 TRBJ1-4 TRBV13 ASSWGDSLNEKLF
11 TRBJ2-7 TRBV10-2 ASSDRETYEQY
19 TRBJ2-6 TRBV12-2 ATRSLGSGQCTFSGANVLT
12 TRBJ2-7 TRBV7-9 ASTLQGPQGGQY
13 TRBJ2-1 TRBV7-9 ASSESGDSYNEQF
13 TRBJ1-2 TRBV27 ASSPDRGSNYGYT
13 TRBJ2-7 TRBV27 ASVSSRGASYEQY
13 TRBJ1-2 TRBV28 ASSSHREFKDGYT
12 TRBJ2-7 TRBV7-9 ASSPDSAYYEQY
13 TRBJ2-3 TRBV9 ASSVDGRYSDTQY
9 TRBJ2-7 TRBV2 ATQVGGEQY
11 TRBJ1-2 TRBV25-1 ASSVRDGYGYT
14 TRBJ2-1 TRBV29-1 SVEDLTSGTNNEQF
14 TRBJ2-6 TRBV7-9 ASSLAQGAGANVLT
14 TRBJ1-1 TRBV7-6 ASSLETGPTSTEAF